This T cell receptor beta chain was found in a study of CD8 T cells in Susac syndrome. The RNA input was roughly 0.45 to 1 ug, and it was reverse transcribed with random hexamers. Via MiXCR, TCRdb re-called the immunoSEQ multiplex PCR reads, giving one row per CDR3 protein. The sample consists of some 120,000 distinct CDR3 sequences, approximately 94% of them appearing once. The CDR3 extends over 14 amino acids. Trimming shortened V by 5 bases and J by 8 bases, and 18 bases separated the two germline ends. Germline loops: CDR1 SGHVS, CDR2 FNYEAQ. The sample was CD4+ T cells from PBMCs. The chain joins TRBV7-6 to TRBJ1-2; D remains unclear. The clonotype was recovered from a human donor with multiple sclerosis. CDR3 sequence reads: CASSPAPGRWGYTF. Written as DNA, the CDR3 is TGTGCCAGCAGCCCCGCCCCAGGTCGGTGGGGCTACACCTTC.